This T cell receptor (beta chain) was found in a study of beta chain features in type 1 diabetes. Study information: Patients did not differ from healthy donors in age, gender or cell yield.

Findings of the study overall: More deletions and fewer insertions at VDJ junctions were found in patients with type 1 diabetes. Any HLA type influence on TCRB rearrangement was left unresolved here.

In this sample, this clone turned up a few times. Its antigen is not known. Isolated RNA was reverse transcribed in full, so expressed TCRB transcripts were sequenced. Reads from naive, central memory and regulatory T cell samples averaged roughly 3.6 million. Clones were sequenced by immunoSEQ multiplex PCR, and TCRdb holds only the in-frame ones, with some missing. Of around 290,000 clones in the sample, around 7.3% were seen once. V gave up 5 bases and J gave up 4 bases, with 14 bases separating them. The germline V gene encodes CDR1 MDHEN and CDR2 SYDVKM. This CDR3 comprises 14 residues. The source material was central memory CD4+ T cells from blood. The TCR comes from a woman aged 18-35 years in good health. The V gene is TRBV28, the J gene TRBJ1-2; D is possibly TRBD1 (6 bases). CDR3 amino acids: CASSPPRQAYGYTF. CDR3 nucleotide sequence: TGTGCCAGCAGTCCACCCCGACAGGCCTATGGCTACACCTTC.